This entry lists 23 T cell receptor beta chains sequenced from one sample in a study of cytomegalovirus exposure and HLA in healthy donors. PCR amplification relied on 60 Vbeta primers (plus 13 Jbeta primers). Using immunoSEQ multiplex PCR, the repertoire was profiled, and TCRdb retains in-frame clones only, with some absent. This sample has 150,000 to 200,000 clones, with 87% found just once. The specimen was PBMCs. Receptors originate from a woman in her 30s in good health and CMV-seronegative.

This chain joins TRBV19 and TRBJ2-5; 7 nucleotides line up with TRBD1. The CDR3 sequence is 14 residues long. Trimming removed 4 bases from V and 3 bases from J; junction bases left unmatched: 5. Germline CDR1 LNHDA, CDR2 SQIVND (reference sequence). The CDR3 bases are TGTGCCAGTAGTAGACAGGGCCCAGAAGAGACCCAGTACTTC. This encodes CASSRQGPEETQYF.

The V call is TRBV5-1, the J call TRBJ1-1; perhaps TRBD1 as D (6 bases). V dropped 4 bases and J dropped 7 bases, with 20 bases sitting between them. This CDR3 is built from 15 residues. CDR1 and CDR2 from the germline V gene are SGHRS and YFSETQ. The CDR3 protein is CASSLNLRDTFEAFF. In DNA form, the CDR3 reads TGCGCCAGCAGCCTTAACCTACGGGACACTTTTGAAGCTTTCTTT.

J is TRBJ1-5 and V is TRBV5-1, with D perhaps TRBD1 (5 bases). The germline V gene has CDR1 SGHRS and CDR2 YFSETQ. The V end lost 1 base, the J end lost 2 bases, and 16 bases lay between the germline ends. The CDR3 totals 17 residues. The CDR3 DNA follows: TGCGCCAGCAGCTTGAGGCCGGTGGGGCTAGGCAATCAGCCCCAGCATTTT. Its translation is CASSLRPVGLGNQPQHF. The whole variable domain, remainder taken from reference TRBV5-1 and TRBJ1-5, is KAGVTQTPRYLIKTRGQQVTLSCSPISGHRSVSWYQQTPGQGLQFLFEYFSETQRNKGNFPGRFSGRQFSNSRSEMNVSTLELGDSALYLCASSLRPVGLGNQPQHFGDGTRLSIL.

V and J are TRBV27 and TRBJ2-3; a weak D match, TRBD1 (6 bases). Germline V gene sequence: CDR1 MNHEY, CDR2 SMNVEV (reference sequence). Trimming stripped 2 bases from V and 2 bases from J, with 17 bases between. This CDR3 region has 17 residues. DNA for the CDR3: TGTGCCAGCAGTTTAAGGGGCAGGGGTCTCACCACAGATACGCAGTATTTT. It encodes CASSLRGRGLTTDTQYF.

The chain employs TRBV5-1 and TRBJ2-2, with 10 bases identical to TRBD1. There are 14 residues in the CDR3. Germline-derived CDR1 and CDR2 are SGHRS and YFSETQ. V shed 7 bases and J 4 bases; nucleotides not matched to a gene: 4. In DNA, the CDR3 is TGCGCCAGCCGGGACAGGGGCGCCACCGGGGAGCTGTTTTTT. Translation gives CASRDRGATGELFF.

This chain links TRBV15 with TRBJ2-1; TRBD1 aligns across 8 bases. Germline V gives CDR1 LNHNV, CDR2 YYDKDF (reference sequence). This CDR3 region has 18 residues. Unmatched junction bases numbered 20, after V lost 5 bases and J lost 8 bases. Written as DNA, the CDR3 is TGTGCCACCAGCCCAAGATTCCCCAGGGGGCGAGGATTGGATGAGCAGTTCTTC. Translating it yields CATSPRFPRGRGLDEQFF.

CDR3 sequence (DNA): TGTGCCAGCAGTCCGAAGTTTCACACAACCTACGAGCAGTACTTC. Translation: CASSPKFHTTYEQYF. This chain joins TRBV27 and TRBJ2-7; D not resolved. Deletions cut 5 bases from V and 2 bases from J, with 16 bases between. The CDR3 spans 15 residues. Germline lookup yields CDR1 MNHEY and CDR2 SMNVEV (reference sequence).

This clone was found a few times. The rearrangement links TRBV7-2 to TRBJ2-3; TRBD2 agrees at 7 bases. V lost 3 bases to trimming and J lost 4 bases; unmatched junction nucleotides: 4. This CDR3 comprises 14 residues. Germline V gene sequence: CDR1 SGHTA, CDR2 FQGNSA. CDR3 nucleotides: TGTGCCAGCAGCTTGACTAGCAATGCAGATACGCAGTATTTT. Protein: CASSLTSNADTQYF.

The chain joins TRBV5-6 to TRBJ2-3; D is unresolved. CDR3 length equals 16 residues. Germline V gene data show CDR1 as SGHDT and CDR2 as YYEEEE. V shed 0 bases and J shed 0 bases, with 11 bases lying between them. The CDR3 region is CASSLASDISTDTQYF. CDR3 coding DNA: TGTGCCAGCAGCTTGGCTTCCGACATTAGCACAGATACGCAGTATTTT.

J is TRBJ2-7 and V is TRBV5-5, with TRBD1 matching 9 bases. The CDR3 sequence is 16 residues long. J lost 2 bases, V lost 1 base, and 7 bases had no gene match. The germline V gene encodes CDR1 SGHKS and CDR2 YYEKEE (reference sequence). The DNA for the CDR3 is TGTGCCAGCAGCTTGACGTGGGGACAGGGTGCCTACGAGCAGTACTTC. As protein: CASSLTWGQGAYEQYF. The full variable domain, rest sourced from reference TRBV5-5 and TRBJ2-7, is DAGVTQSPTHLIKTRGQQVTLRCSPISGHKSVSWYQQVLGQGPQFIFQYYEKEERGRGNFPDRFSARQFPNYSSELNVNALLLGDSALYLCASSLTWGQGAYEQYFGPGTRLTVT.

The rearrangement links TRBV7-8 to TRBJ2-7; 10 bases are shared with TRBD2. V shed 5 bases and J 7 bases; nucleotides not matched to a gene: 8. CDR3 length: 14 residues. Per germline, CDR1 SGHVS and CDR2 FQNEAQ. The CDR3 sequence: CASSNGLAAREQYF. The CDR3 DNA is TGTGCCAGCAGCAACGGACTAGCGGCGAGGGAGCAGTACTTC.

The chain recombines TRBV19 with TRBJ2-2; TRBD2 might be the D (6 bases). The ends were cut back, 1 base at V and 7 bases at J, with 13 bases in the middle. From germline, CDR1 is LNHDA and CDR2 SQIVND (reference sequence). The CDR3 is 15 residues long. CDR3 in DNA: TGTGCCAGTAGTATAGGTTGGGGAGGCGGCGGGGAGCTGTTTTTT. Its protein is CASSIGWGGGGELFF.

V is TRBV7-2 and J is TRBJ2-5; TRBD1 matches 11 bases. CDR1 is SGHTA, CDR2 FQGNSA, per germline. After removal of 8 bases from V and 4 bases from J, the junction contained 9 bases not matched to a gene. The CDR3 totals 15 residues. CDR3 DNA: TGTGCCAGCGCCTACGGACAGGGGGCTTTAGAGACCCAGTACTTC. Translation: CASAYGQGALETQYF.

The rearrangement links TRBV7-6 to TRBJ2-1; D perhaps matches TRBD1 (6 bases). The V gene lost 5 bases and the J gene lost 9 bases, with 11 bases spanning the gap. The CDR3 consists of 12 residues. Germline CDR1 reads SGHVS; CDR2 reads FNYEAQ. This CDR3 reads CASSPPGAEQFF. The CDR3 coding sequence is TGTGCCAGCAGCCCGCCAGGGGCTGAGCAGTTCTTC.

This clone occurred once. The chain couples TRBV5-1 to TRBJ2-7, with 8 nucleotides matching TRBD1. Unmatched junction bases numbered 9, after V lost 5 bases and J lost 2 bases. In germline, CDR1 is SGHRS, CDR2 YFSETQ. This CDR3 spans 15 amino acids. Here the CDR3 reads CASRKGGTGTYEQYF. For the CDR3, the DNA is TGCGCCAGCAGGAAAGGGGGGACAGGTACCTACGAGCAGTACTTC.

This chain uses TRBV28 with TRBJ2-1, with 12 bases fitting TRBD2. J gave up 5 bases and V 5 bases, and 7 bases lay outside the gene matches. The CDR3 runs to 16 residues. Germline CDR1 reads MDHEN; CDR2 reads SYDVKM. Here the CDR3 DNA reads TGTGCCAGCAGTGCCTTACTAGCGGGAGGCCACAATGAGCAGTTCTTC. Protein product: CASSALLAGGHNEQFF.

This sequence joins TRBV7-9 and TRBJ1-1; 7 bases align to TRBD1. In germline, CDR1 is SEHNR, CDR2 FQNEAQ (reference sequence). CDR3 length: 16 residues. The junction had 12 bases not matched to a gene; V was cut back by 3 bases and J by 5 bases. This CDR3 reads CASSFRSGTASTEAFF. The CDR3 region has the DNA TGTGCCAGCAGCTTCCGTTCCGGGACAGCCTCGACTGAAGCTTTCTTT.

The chain combines TRBV4-2 with TRBJ1-2, with D uncertain. The V end was cut by 4 bases, the J end by 2 bases, with 20 bases between. There are 17 residues in the CDR3. Looked up from germline, CDR1 is LGHNA and CDR2 is YNFKEQ. The chain's CDR3 is CASSPEPQRVINYGYTF. CDR3 nucleotides: TGTGCCAGCAGCCCAGAACCACAGAGAGTGATCAACTATGGCTACACCTTC.

This chain uses TRBV2 with TRBJ2-1; D is unclear. V lost 6 bases, J lost 5 bases, and 11 bases lay in between. Germline values: CDR1 SNHLY, CDR2 FYNNEI. CDR3 size: 13 residues. CDR3 loop: CASRPQSHNEQFF. The CDR3 region has the DNA TGTGCCAGCAGGCCCCAGTCCCACAATGAGCAGTTCTTC.

The chain links TRBV5-1 to TRBJ2-3; 13 bases are shared with TRBD2. The ends lost 5 bases at V and 5 bases at J; junction bases unmatched: 14. This CDR3 comprises 18 residues. Per the germline V gene, CDR1 is SGHRS and CDR2 is YFSETQ. DNA for the CDR3: TGCGCCAGCAGGCTGGGACTAGCGGGAACCTCGGCGGGAGATACGCAGTATTTT. Protein: CASRLGLAGTSAGDTQYF.

This rearrangement joins TRBV23-1 to TRBJ1-3; tentative D call: TRBD1 (5 bases). TRBV23-1 is known as an ORF, though its function is uncertain. The CDR3 is 15 residues long. V lost 6 bases and J lost 4, with 16 bases in between. In DNA, the CDR3 is TGCGCCAGCAGACAAGACAGTATCGCCGGAAACACCATATATTTT. It codes for CASRQDSIAGNTIYF.

The chain is built from TRBV9 and TRBJ2-2; 10 bases are shared with TRBD2. V was clipped by 0 bases and J by 6 bases; unmatched bases: 5. The germline V gene has CDR1 SGDLS and CDR2 YYNGEE. The CDR3 consists of 16 residues. The CDR3: CASSVAAGGFPGELFF. CDR3 in DNA: TGTGCCAGCAGCGTAGCAGCGGGGGGGTTCCCCGGGGAGCTGTTTTTT.

This clone was picked up a small number of times. This chain joins TRBV10-3 and TRBJ1-1, with D unresolved. The CDR3 consists of 16 residues. CDR1 and CDR2 from the germline V gene are ENHRY and SYGVKD. With 1 base removed from V and 2 bases from J, the gap between germline ends came to 14 bases. Written as DNA, the CDR3 is TGTGCCATCAGTGAGTTCCCGGGAGGCGGAAACACTGAAGCTTTCTTT. It translates to CAISEFPGGGNTEAFF.